Sequencing of this T cell receptor (beta chain) was carried out in a study of OX40 agonist ivuxolimab in advanced cancers. At the level of the whole study: The costimulatory receptor OX40 (CD134) was targeted by ivuxolimab, a fully human IgG2 agonistic monoclonal antibody. Intravenous ivuxolimab was administered to patients every 2 weeks at six dose levels: 0.01, 0.1, 0.3, 1.5, 3 and 10 mg/kg. Of the roughly 54 patients in dose escalation, about 20 had hepatocellular carcinoma, some 15 had melanoma, 9 had renal cell carcinoma and 9 had head and neck cancer. A male proportion of around 81% and a mean age of about 60 years, ranging from 23 to 79, were recorded for the dose-escalation cohort. Prior anti-PD-1, anti-PD-L1 or anti-CTLA-4 therapy was permitted, and approximately 40% of dose-escalation patients had received checkpoint inhibitors. Partial responses occurred in three dose-escalation patients: two with cutaneous melanoma and one with hepatocellular carcinoma. Peripheral TCRbeta sequencing was intended to test whether TCR sequence diversity was altered and clonal T-cell expansion was caused by ivuxolimab. The paper reports the monotherapy dose-escalation portion (N of about 50 patients) of the phase I ivuxolimab trial. The paper's findings and limits, for the study overall: Low levels of normalized T-cell clonal expansion were also shown by some nonresponding patients. In the 0.1-3.0 mg/kg groups, partial responders had among the lowest normalized peripheral clonal expansion, particularly in CD8+ T cells. At doses of 0.1 to 3.0 mg/kg, clonal expansion of both CD4+ and CD8+ blood T cells was observed from baseline to week 6. After ivuxolimab, more expanded clones were found on average in CD8+ T cells than in CD4+ T cells. The antigen specificity of the clonally expanded peripheral T cells was not determined.

The trial excluded patients who had a history of autoimmune disease or were on systemic immunosuppression. Peripheral blood for TCR sequencing was drawn from every dose cohort at baseline, at cycle 4 day 1 and at cycle 7 day 1. Samples came from an open-label, multicenter, first-in-human phase I dose-escalation trial of ivuxolimab. Adults with locally advanced or metastatic melanoma, renal cell carcinoma, hepatocellular carcinoma or head and neck squamous cell carcinoma were enrolled in the trial. Before TCR sequencing, CD4+ and CD8+ T cells were separately sorted from peripheral blood. About this clone itself: Its cognate antigen has yet to be identified. Base qualities are not provided; no much larger clone lies one nucleotide away.

From its cysteine to its phenylalanine, the CDR3 spans 15 amino acids. This entry keeps only the CDR3 DNA: 45 bases, framed from base 1. Taken from the germline V gene (reference sequence), the CDR1 and CDR2 loops are GTSNPN and SVGIG. Cut back by 2 bases and 1 base, the V and J ends lie 13 bases apart. To sequence the TCRbeta CDR3 region, genomic DNA was isolated from the sorted cells. The immunoSEQ Assay was used to sequence the TCRbeta CDR3 regions. TCRdb's version of the immuneACCESS table is confined to in-frame rearrangements and falls short of the full clone set. An unresolved V gene accounts for under half of the shortfall where checked; the remainder is of unknown origin. Recorded for this sample are about 82,000 clones; 70% to 90% of them occurred a single time. About 0.72% of the sample belongs to the ten largest clones.

This sample comprised CD4+ or CD8+ T cells sorted from blood, obtained in a trial of the OX40 agonist ivuxolimab. This clonotype originated in an adult with an advanced solid tumor such as melanoma, head and neck, liver or kidney cancer. The V and J genes are TRBV30 and TRBJ2-3; the best D guess is TRBD2, with 6 bases matching. The CDR3 region reads CAWSPIAAGTDTQYF. The sequenced DNA is TGTGCCTGGAGTCCCATAGCGGCGGGCACAGATACGCAGTATTTT.